This T cell receptor (beta chain) derives from a study of control samples from healthy donors and cancer patients. Trimming pared 4 bases from V and 4 bases from J, leaving 5 bases between. The CDR3 extends over 12 amino acids. The germline CDR1 and CDR2 sequences are SNHLY and FYNNEI. Using immunoSEQ multiplex PCR, the repertoire was profiled, and TCRdb retains in-frame clones only, with some absent. The sample includes approximately 90,000 clones, about 85% of them seen just once. What was sequenced was blood. This receptor was obtained from a man aged 25-40 years in good health. J is TRBJ2-1 and V is TRBV2; D remains unclear. CDR3 loop: CASSAVYNEQFF. CDR3 in DNA: TGTGCCAGCAGTGCTGTATACAATGAGCAGTTCTTC.